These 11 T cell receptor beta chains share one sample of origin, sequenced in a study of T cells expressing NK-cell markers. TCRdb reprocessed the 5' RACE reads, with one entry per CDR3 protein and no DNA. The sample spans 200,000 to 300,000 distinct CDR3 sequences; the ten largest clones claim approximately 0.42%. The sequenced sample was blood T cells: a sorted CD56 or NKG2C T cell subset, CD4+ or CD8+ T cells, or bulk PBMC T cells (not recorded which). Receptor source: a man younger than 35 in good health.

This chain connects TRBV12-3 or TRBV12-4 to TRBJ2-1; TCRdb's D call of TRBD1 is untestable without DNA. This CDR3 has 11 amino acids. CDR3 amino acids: CASRDPPKQFF.

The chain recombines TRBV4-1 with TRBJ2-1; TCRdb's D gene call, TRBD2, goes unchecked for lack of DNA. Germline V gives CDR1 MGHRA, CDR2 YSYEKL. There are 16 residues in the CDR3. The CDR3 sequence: CASSPAREAPHNEQFF.

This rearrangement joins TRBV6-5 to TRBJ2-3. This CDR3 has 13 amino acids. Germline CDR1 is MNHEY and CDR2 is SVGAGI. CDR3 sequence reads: CASSYLATDTQYF.

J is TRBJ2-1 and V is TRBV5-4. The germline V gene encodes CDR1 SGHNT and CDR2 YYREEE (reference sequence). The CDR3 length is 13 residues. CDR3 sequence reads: CASSFFSRDEQFF.

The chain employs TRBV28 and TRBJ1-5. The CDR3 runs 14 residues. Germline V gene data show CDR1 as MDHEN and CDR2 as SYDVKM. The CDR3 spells CASSLGQALRPQHF.

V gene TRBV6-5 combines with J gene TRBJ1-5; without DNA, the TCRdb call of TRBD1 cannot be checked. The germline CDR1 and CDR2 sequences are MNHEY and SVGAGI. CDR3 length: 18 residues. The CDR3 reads CASSYGTGASNSNQPQHF.

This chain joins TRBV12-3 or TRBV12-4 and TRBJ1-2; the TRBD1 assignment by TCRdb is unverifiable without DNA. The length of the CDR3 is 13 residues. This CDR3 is CASRPTGIRGYTF.

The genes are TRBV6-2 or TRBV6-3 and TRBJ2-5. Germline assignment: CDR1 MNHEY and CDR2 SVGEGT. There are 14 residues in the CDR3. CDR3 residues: CASSSFRRQETQYF.

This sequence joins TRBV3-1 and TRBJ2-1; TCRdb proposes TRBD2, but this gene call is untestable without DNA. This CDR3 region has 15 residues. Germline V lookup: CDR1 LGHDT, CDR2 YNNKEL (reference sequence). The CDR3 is CASSQAGLAMDEQFF.

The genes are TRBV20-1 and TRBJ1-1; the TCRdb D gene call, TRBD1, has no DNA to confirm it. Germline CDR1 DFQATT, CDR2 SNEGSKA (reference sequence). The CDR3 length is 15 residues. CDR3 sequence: CSARDFFRGRTEAFF.

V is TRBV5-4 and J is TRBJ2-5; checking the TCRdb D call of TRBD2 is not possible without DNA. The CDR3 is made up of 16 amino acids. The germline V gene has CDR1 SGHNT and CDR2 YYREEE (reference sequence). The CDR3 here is CASSLRLAGGIETQYF.